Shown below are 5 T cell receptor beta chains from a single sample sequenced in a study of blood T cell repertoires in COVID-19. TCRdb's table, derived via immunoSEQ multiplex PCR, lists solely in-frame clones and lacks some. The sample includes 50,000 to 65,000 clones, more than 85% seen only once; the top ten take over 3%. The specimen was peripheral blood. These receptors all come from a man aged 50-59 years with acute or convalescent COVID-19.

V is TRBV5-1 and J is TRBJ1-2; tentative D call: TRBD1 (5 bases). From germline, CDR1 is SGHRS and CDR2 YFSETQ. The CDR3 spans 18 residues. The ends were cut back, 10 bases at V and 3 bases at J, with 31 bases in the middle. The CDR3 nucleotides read TGCGCCCCAATAAGAGCAGTCATGAGGAGGGGAATGGACTATGGCTACACCTTC. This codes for CAPIRAVMRRGMDYGYTF. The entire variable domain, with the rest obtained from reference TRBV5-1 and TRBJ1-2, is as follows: KAGVTQTPRYLIKTRGQQVTLSCSPISGHRSVSWYQQTPGQGLQFLFEYFSETQRNKGNFPGRFSGRQFSNSRSEMNVSTLELGDSALYLCAPIRAVMRRGMDYGYTFGSGTRLTVV.

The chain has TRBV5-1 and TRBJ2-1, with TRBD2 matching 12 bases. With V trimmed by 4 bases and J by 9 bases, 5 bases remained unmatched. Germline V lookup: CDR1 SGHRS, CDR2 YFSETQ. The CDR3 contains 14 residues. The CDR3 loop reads CASSPSGGAREQFF. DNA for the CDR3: TGCGCCAGCAGCCCTAGCGGGGGGGCCCGTGAGCAGTTCTTC.

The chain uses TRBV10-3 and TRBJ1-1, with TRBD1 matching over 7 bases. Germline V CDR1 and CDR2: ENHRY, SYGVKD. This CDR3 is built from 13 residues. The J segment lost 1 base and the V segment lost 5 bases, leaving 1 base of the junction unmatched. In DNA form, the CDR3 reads TGTGCCATCAGTAGACAGGGGAACACTGAAGCTTTCTTT. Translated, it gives CAISRQGNTEAFF.

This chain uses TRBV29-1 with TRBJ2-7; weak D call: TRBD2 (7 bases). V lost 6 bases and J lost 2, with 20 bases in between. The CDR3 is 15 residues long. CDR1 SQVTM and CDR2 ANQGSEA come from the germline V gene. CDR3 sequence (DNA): TGCAGCGTCTCTCAAGGGGGGGCCCAGACCTACGAGCAGTACTTC. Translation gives CSVSQGGAQTYEQYF.

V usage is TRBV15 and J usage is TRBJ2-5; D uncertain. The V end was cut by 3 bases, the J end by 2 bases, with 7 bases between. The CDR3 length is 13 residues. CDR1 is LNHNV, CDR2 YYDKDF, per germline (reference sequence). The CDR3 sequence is CATSSPSQETQYF. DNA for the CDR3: TGTGCCACCAGCAGCCCGTCGCAAGAGACCCAGTACTTC. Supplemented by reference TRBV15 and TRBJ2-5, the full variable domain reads DAMVIQNPRYQVTQFGKPVTLSCSQTLNHNVMYWYQQKSSQAPKLLFHYYDKDFNNEADTPDNFQSRRPNTSFCFLDIRSPGLGDTAMYLCATSSPSQETQYFGPGTRLLVL.